The clone carrying this T cell receptor beta chain was seen only a few times. As yet, its antigen is unknown. TCRdb itself ran the RT-PCR reads through MiXCR, one entry per CDR3 protein. This sample has about 150,000 distinct CDR3 sequences, with about 10% found just once. The sample originates from a study of response to subunit inactivated influenza vaccine. Whole-study results and caveats: A suggestion made by the authors is that each seasonal influenza vaccination recruits few new T cells.

J lost 0 bases, V lost 4 bases, and 2 bases had no gene match. The CDR3 sequence is 15 residues long. Looked up from germline, CDR1 is SEHNR and CDR2 is FQNEAQ (reference sequence). The clonotype was recovered from a man between 50 and 69 years old who received an inactivated influenza vaccine. Source: CD8+ T cells sorted from PBMCs, taken around 25 months after vaccination. V and J are TRBV7-9 and TRBJ2-2, with 7 positions matching TRBD2. CDR3 nucleotides: TGTGCCAGCAGCTCGCGGGGGACGAACACCGGGGAGCTGTTTTTT. Translation: CASSSRGTNTGELFF.